The 19 T cell receptor beta chains below all came from one sample that was sequenced in a study of blood T cells in healthy people across ages (dated by TCRdb to the mid-2010s). The receptor library was made with 5' RACE. These reads were obtained on an Illumina HiSeq 2500. A second PCR of 7 to 11 cycles was performed with a sample-barcoded 5' primer and a J-beta primer mix. TCRdb trimmed the raw reads at Q25, called clones with MiXCR and kept productive beta chains. Records with the same CDR3 protein are collapsed into one entry carrying the most frequent genes and DNA. Across this sample there are fewer than 750,000 distinct CDR3 sequences, with around half seen only once. About 26% of the sample belongs to the ten largest clones. Sequencing was carried out using blood. These TCRs come from an elderly man in good health.

In regard to this clonotype: At one boundary the junction diverges from the germline segment, which might be a read error. The chain uses TRBV5-1 and TRBJ2-3; 9 nucleotides match TRBD2. The germline gives CDR1 SGHRS, CDR2 YFSETQ. The CDR3 is 16 amino acids. This CDR3 reads CAGSLVSGRGADTQYF. The CDR3 DNA sequence: TGCGCCGGCAGCTTGGTTAGCGGGAGAGGCGCAGATACGCAGTATTTT. The full variable domain, rest sourced from reference TRBV5-1 and TRBJ2-3, is KAGVTQTPRYLIKTRGQQVTLSCSPISGHRSVSWYQQTPGQGLQFLFEYFSETQRNKGNFPGRFSGRQFSNSRSEMNVSTLELGDSALYLCAGSLVSGRGADTQYFGPGTRLTVL.

The CDR3 region is CASSLTDYSPLHF. The CDR3 DNA reads TGTGCCAGCAGCCTGACAGATTATTCACCCCTCCACTTT. The rearrangement joins TRBV6-2 or TRBV6-3 to TRBJ1-6; weak D call: TRBD1 (5 bases). The CDR3 is 13 amino acids. Trimming shortened V by 6 bases and J by 8 bases, and 11 bases separated the two germline ends. Germline loops: CDR1 MNHEY, CDR2 SVGEGT.

This clonotype occurred a few times. The CDR3 bases are TGTGCCATCCGGGCGGGGGTACTAGATACGCAGTATTTT. It specifies CAIRAGVLDTQYF. The V and J genes are TRBV10-3 and TRBJ2-3; 7 positions agree with TRBD2. The trim removed 8 bases at V and 5 bases at J, leaving 7 bases unmatched. This CDR3 has 13 amino acids. Germline loops: CDR1 ENHRY, CDR2 SYGVKD.

This chain links TRBV2 with TRBJ1-6; TRBD1 might be the D (6 bases). Germline V lookup: CDR1 SNHLY, CDR2 FYNNEI. The CDR3 sequence is 14 residues long. V was trimmed by 8 bases and J by 6 bases, leaving 14 bases between them. CDR3 DNA sequence: TGTGCCAGCGGAGGAGGACAGTTTAATTCACCCCTCCACTTT. Translating it yields CASGGGQFNSPLHF.

CDR3 nucleotide sequence: TGCGCCAGCAGCTTGTTTCGGGGAGGAGCTTCTAGCACAGATACGCAGTATTTT. Its translation: CASSLFRGGASSTDTQYF. V gene TRBV5-1 combines with J gene TRBJ2-3, with a tentative D call TRBD2 (6 bases). Germline V gene lookup returns CDR1 SGHRS and CDR2 YFSETQ. V lost 1 base and J lost 0, with 18 bases in between. The CDR3 contains 18 residues.

The gene calls are TRBV2 and TRBJ1-4; the D gene is possibly TRBD1 (5 bases). The germline V gene encodes CDR1 SNHLY and CDR2 FYNNEI. The ends were cut back, 6 bases at V and 7 bases at J, with 15 bases in the middle. The CDR3 has 14 residues. In DNA form, the CDR3 reads TGTGCCAGCAGGGAGGGGAGCGGAGCTGAAAAACTGTTTTTT. This sequence encodes CASREGSGAEKLFF.

This clonotype was seen a handful of times. This chain joins TRBV20-1 and TRBJ1-6; a possible D gene is TRBD1 (5 bases). CDR3 length: 12 residues. From germline, CDR1 is DFQATT and CDR2 SNEGSKA (reference sequence). V was pared by 6 bases and J by 5 bases, with 8 bases between. The CDR3: CSASGNNSPLHF. The CDR3 bases are TGCAGTGCCTCAGGGAATAATTCACCCCTCCACTTT.

The J gene is TRBJ2-1, the V gene TRBV5-5, with D tentatively TRBD1 (6 bases). The CDR3 covers 16 residues. CDR1 is SGHKS and CDR2 is YYEKEE in the germline V gene (reference sequence). Trimming took off 4 bases at V and 0 bases at J, with 14 bases between the two ends. The CDR3 spells CASSGGGTSSYNEQFF. CDR3 in DNA: TGTGCCAGCAGCGGCGGTGGGACAAGCTCCTACAATGAGCAGTTCTTC.

In this sample, this clonotype turned up a few times. The chain is built from TRBV20-1 and TRBJ2-3; 8 nucleotides align to TRBD2. V was pared by 5 bases and J by 2 bases, with 6 bases of the junction left unmatched. Looked up from germline, CDR1 is DFQATT and CDR2 is SNEGSKA (reference sequence). The CDR3 is made up of 14 amino acids. This CDR3 reads CSAVRGGTTDTQYF. CDR3 DNA sequence: TGCAGTGCTGTCCGGGGGGGCACCACAGATACGCAGTATTTT.

This clonotype has ten or more counts. This chain uses TRBV5-1 with TRBJ2-1; D not resolved. V was clipped by 0 bases and J by 7 bases, with 5 bases between them. Germline assignment: CDR1 SGHRS and CDR2 YFSETQ. The CDR3 is 12 amino acids. CDR3 sequence (DNA): TGCGCCAGCAGCTTGGGTCAAAATGAGCAGTTCTTC. This sequence encodes CASSLGQNEQFF.

Notes on this clonotype: With a much larger clone just one base away, this may be a read error. The V and J genes are TRBV7-3 and TRBJ2-1; D ambiguous. Germline V gives CDR1 SGHTA, CDR2 FQGTGA. The CDR3 loop spans 12 amino acids. The CDR3 DNA sequence: TGTACCAGCAGCTCTGGCTACAATGAGCAGTTCTTC. This codes for CTSSSGYNEQFF.

The J gene is TRBJ2-1, the V gene TRBV7-9, with TRBD2 identical over 7 bases. Germline CDR1 SEHNR, CDR2 FQNEAQ (reference sequence). The ends lost 4 bases at V and 2 bases at J; junction bases unmatched: 8. The CDR3 is 16 amino acids. In nucleotides, the CDR3 is TGTGCCAGCAGCTCGCCTCTAGCGGTTACCTACAATGAGCAGTTCTTC. It codes for CASSSPLAVTYNEQFF.

The chain employs TRBV6-2 or TRBV6-3 and TRBJ1-6; D ambiguous. The ends were cut back, 6 bases at V and 7 bases at J, with 22 bases in the middle. The CDR3 runs 17 residues. Germline-derived CDR1 and CDR2 are MNHEY and SVGEGT. CDR3 sequence reads: CASSHADRASRNSPLHF. CDR3 DNA sequence: TGTGCCAGCAGCCACGCGGATCGCGCTTCAAGAAATTCACCCCTCCACTTT.

This clonotype was counted ten times or more. The V gene is TRBV7-9, the J gene TRBJ2-3; D gene unclear. Trimming took 1 base from V and 1 from J, leaving 9 bases between them. From germline, CDR1 is SEHNR and CDR2 FQNEAQ (reference sequence). The CDR3 runs to 15 residues. CDR3 in amino acids: CASSLGPAGTDTQYF. In DNA form, the CDR3 reads TGTGCCAGCAGCTTAGGGCCAGCAGGCACAGATACGCAGTATTTT.

The rearrangement uses TRBV4-3 and TRBJ2-2; D uncertain. Germline V gives CDR1 LGHNA, CDR2 YSLEER. This CDR3 is built from 13 residues. With 4 bases removed from V and 6 bases from J, the gap between germline ends came to 9 bases. The CDR3 protein is CASSPAGSGELFF. The CDR3 DNA follows: TGCGCCAGCAGCCCAGCCGGTTCCGGGGAGCTGTTTTTT.

The V and J genes are TRBV5-1 and TRBJ1-4, with TRBD1 matching over 8 bases. Trimming removed 2 bases from V and 7 bases from J; junction bases left unmatched: 7. In germline, CDR1 is SGHRS, CDR2 YFSETQ. This CDR3 comprises 15 residues. The CDR3 DNA is TGCGCCAGCAGCTTAGGACAGGGCGGGACTGAAAAACTGTTTTTT. It encodes CASSLGQGGTEKLFF.

This clonotype was counted between two and nine times. The V and J genes are TRBV5-6 and TRBJ2-7; 8 bases align to TRBD2. This CDR3 comprises 15 residues. Losses at the gene ends were 0 bases for V and 0 bases for J; bases not matched to a gene: 2. Germline V gene lookup returns CDR1 SGHDT and CDR2 YYEEEE. CDR3 DNA sequence: TGTGCCAGCAGCTTGGTAGCGGGGCTCTCCTACGAGCAGTACTTC. Translating it yields CASSLVAGLSYEQYF. Together with reference TRBV5-6 and TRBJ2-7, the CDR3 gives the full variable domain: DAGVTQSPTHLIKTRGQQVTLRCSPKSGHDTVSWYQQALGQGPQFIFQYYEEEERQRGNFPDRFSGHQFPNYSSELNVNALLLGDSALYLCASSLVAGLSYEQYFGPGTRLTVT.

As DNA, the CDR3 is TGCGCCAGCAGCCAAGAACTAGCGGGGGCCGCAATCTCCTACAATGAGCAGTTCTTC. This sequence encodes CASSQELAGAAISYNEQFF. The chain links TRBV4-3 to TRBJ2-1; 11 nucleotides agree with TRBD2. The CDR3 loop spans 19 amino acids. The germline V gene has CDR1 LGHNA and CDR2 YSLEER. V was pared by 0 bases and J by 0 bases, with 7 bases of the junction left unmatched.

The V and J genes are TRBV20-1 and TRBJ2-7; 8 nucleotides agree with TRBD1. The CDR3 sequence is 15 residues long. J lost 2 bases, V lost 2 bases, and 8 bases had no gene match. Germline V lookup: CDR1 DFQATT, CDR2 SNEGSKA (reference sequence). CDR3 DNA sequence: TGCAGTGCTAGAAACCCGACGGGACAGGCCTACGAGCAGTACTTC. Its translation: CSARNPTGQAYEQYF.